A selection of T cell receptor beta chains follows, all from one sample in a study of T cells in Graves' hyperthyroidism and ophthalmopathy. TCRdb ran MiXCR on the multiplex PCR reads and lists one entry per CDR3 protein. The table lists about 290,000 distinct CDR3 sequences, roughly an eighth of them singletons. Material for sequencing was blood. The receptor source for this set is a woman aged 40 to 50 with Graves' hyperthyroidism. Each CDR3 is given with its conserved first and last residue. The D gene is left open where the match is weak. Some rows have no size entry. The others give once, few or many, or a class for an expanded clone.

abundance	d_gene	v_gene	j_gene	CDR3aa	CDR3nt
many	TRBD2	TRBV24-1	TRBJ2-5	CATSDSTSETQYF	TGTGCCACCAGTGATTCGACTAGCGAGACCCAGTACTTC
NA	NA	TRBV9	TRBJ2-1	CASSVGRGTYNEQFF	TGTGCCAGCAGCGTCGGCCGCGGAACCTACAATGAGCAGTTCTTC
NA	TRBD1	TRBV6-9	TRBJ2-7	CASSFTGAYEQYF	TGTGCCAGCAGTTTTACAGGGGCGTACGAGCAGTACTTC
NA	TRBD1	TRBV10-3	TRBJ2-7	CASWTGELRVRSIEQYF	TGTGCCAGCTGGACAGGGGAACTCAGGGTACGGTCCATCGAGCAGTACTTC
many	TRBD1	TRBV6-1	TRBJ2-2	CASSGGTDTGELFF	TGTGCCAGCAGTGGGGGGACAGACACCGGGGAGCTGTTTTTT
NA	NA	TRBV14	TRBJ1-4	CASSRALAEKLFF	TGTGCCAGCAGCCGGGCCCTCGCTGAAAAACTGTTTTTT
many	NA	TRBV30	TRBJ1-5	CAWTRRGEYQPQHF	TGTGCCTGGACCCGACGGGGTGAGTATCAGCCCCAGCATTTT
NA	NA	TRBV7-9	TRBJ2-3	CASSPVSGAGTDTQYF	TGTGCCAGCAGCCCGGTGTCGGGAGCTGGCACAGATACGCAGTATTTT
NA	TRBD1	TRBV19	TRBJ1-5	CASTTGLNQPQHF	TGTGCCAGCACGACAGGGTTGAATCAGCCCCAGCATTTT
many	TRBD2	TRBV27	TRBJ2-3	CASSLSASGSHSTDTQYF	TGTGCCAGCAGTTTATCGGCTAGCGGGTCCCATAGCACAGATACGCAGTATTTT
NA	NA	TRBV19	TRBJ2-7	CASSASTGNPYYEQYF	TGTGCCAGTAGTGCCTCTACAGGGAACCCCTACTACGAGCAGTACTTC
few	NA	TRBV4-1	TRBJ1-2	CASSQDIQGHGYTF	TGCGCCAGCAGCCAAGATATACAGGGCCATGGCTACACCTTC
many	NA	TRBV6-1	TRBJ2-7	CASQQVVAAYEQYF	TGTGCTTCTCAGCAGGTGGTAGCTGCCTACGAGCAGTACTTC
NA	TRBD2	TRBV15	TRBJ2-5	CATSRTSGASGETQCF	TGTGCCACCAGCAGGACTAGCGGGGCCTCCGGGGAGACCCAGTGCTTC
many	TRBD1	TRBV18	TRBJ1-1	CASSPGQGGSTEAFF	TGTGCCAGCTCACCTGGACAGGGGGGCAGCACTGAAGCTTTCTTT
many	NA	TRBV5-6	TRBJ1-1	CASSNRDGAEAFF	TGTGCCAGCAGCAACCGGGACGGGGCTGAAGCTTTCTTT
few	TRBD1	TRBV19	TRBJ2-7	CASSIGTGSYEQYF	TGTGCCAGTAGTATTGGGACAGGGAGCTACGAGCAGTACTTC
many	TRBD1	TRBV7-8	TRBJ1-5	CASSLMGQGNQPQHF	TGTGCCAGCAGCTTAATGGGACAGGGAAATCAGCCCCAGCATTTT
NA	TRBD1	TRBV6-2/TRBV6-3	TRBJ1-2	CASSYSDRVHGYTF	TGTGCCAGCAGTTACTCGGACAGGGTGCATGGCTACACCTTC
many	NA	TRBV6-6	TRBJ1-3	CASSYSPTDGNTIYF	TGTGCCAGCAGTTACTCGCCGACAGATGGAAACACCATATATTTT
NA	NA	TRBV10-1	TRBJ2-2	CASRSGSSNTGELFF	TGCGCCAGCAGGAGCGGGTCCTCGAACACCGGGGAGCTGTTTTTT
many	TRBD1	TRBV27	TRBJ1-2	CASSLGQGMTNYGYTF	TGTGCCAGCAGTTTGGGACAGGGGATGACTAACTATGGCTACACCTTC
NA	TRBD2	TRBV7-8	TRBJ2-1	CASSRDGLAGDNEQFF	TGTGCCAGCAGCAGGGACGGACTAGCGGGAGACAATGAGCAGTTCTTC
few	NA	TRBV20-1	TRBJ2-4	CSASETGNIQYF	TGCAGTGCTAGTGAAACAGGGAACATTCAGTACTTC
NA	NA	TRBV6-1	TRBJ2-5	CASSKDVETQYF	TGTGCCAGCAGTAAGGACGTAGAGACCCAGTACTTC
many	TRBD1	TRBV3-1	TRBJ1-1	CASSHPGQKNTEAFF	TGTGCCAGCAGCCACCCGGGACAGAAGAACACTGAAGCTTTCTTT
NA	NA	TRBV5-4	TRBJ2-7	CASSPVGGYEQYF	TGTGCCAGCAGCCCCGTAGGCGGTTATGAGCAGTACTTC
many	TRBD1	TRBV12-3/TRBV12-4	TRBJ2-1	CASSTGTDNEQFF	TGTGCCAGCAGTACCGGGACAGACAATGAGCAGTTCTTC
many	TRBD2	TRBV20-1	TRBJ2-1	CSAHETSGRVDEQFF	TGCAGTGCTCATGAAACTAGCGGGAGGGTTGATGAGCAGTTCTTC
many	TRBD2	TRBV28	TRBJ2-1	CASRLTSGRAKEQFF	TGTGCCAGCAGGCTTACTAGCGGGAGGGCCAAGGAGCAGTTCTTC
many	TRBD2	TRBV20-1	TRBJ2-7	CSASRTSGYEQYF	TGCAGTGCTAGCCGGACTAGCGGTTACGAGCAGTACTTC
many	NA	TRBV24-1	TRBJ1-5	CATPREKAQHF	TGTGCCACCCCCCGGGAGAAAGCCCAGCATTTT
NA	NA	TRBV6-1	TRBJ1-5	CASSSGEVGGPQHF	TGTGCCAGCAGTTCCGGGGAGGTCGGAGGGCCCCAGCATTTT
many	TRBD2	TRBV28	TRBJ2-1	CASSLAGVVSYNEQFF	TGTGCCAGCAGTTTAGCGGGAGTGGTGTCCTACAATGAGCAGTTCTTC
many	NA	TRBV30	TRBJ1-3	CAWSPSSGNTIYF	TGTGCCTGGAGTCCAAGCTCTGGAAACACCATATATTTT